This is a list of T cell receptor beta chains from one sample in a study of blood T cell repertoires in COVID-19. Libraries were prepared by immunoSEQ multiplex PCR; TCRdb keeps only in-frame clonotypes and omits some of them. The sample has about 160,000 clones, around 80% seen once. Sequencing was done on a sample of peripheral blood. Receptors originate from a man aged 55 to 70 with acute or convalescent COVID-19. CDR3s include the opening cysteine and the closing phenylalanine or tryptophan. The D gene is left open where the match is weak. Not all rows give a size; the values are once, few, many and, for expanded clones, a class.

d_call	v_call	cdr3_length	j_call	clone_size	cdr3_aa	cdr3_nt
TRBD1	TRBV5-5	14	TRBJ2-3	once	CASSWDRSSDTQYF	TGTGCCAGCAGCTGGGACAGGAGTTCAGATACGCAGTATTTT
TRBD1	TRBV7-3	13	TRBJ1-1	-	CASSPTGGYEAFF	TGTGCCAGCAGTCCCACAGGGGGCTACGAAGCTTTCTTT
-	TRBV12-3/TRBV12-4	13	TRBJ1-1	-	CATHPGQNTEAFF	TGTGCCACACATCCAGGGCAGAACACTGAAGCTTTCTTT
TRBD1	TRBV5-4	16	TRBJ2-1	-	CASSLIWGQGRNEQFF	TGTGCCAGCAGCTTGATTTGGGGACAGGGTAGGAATGAGCAGTTCTTC
TRBD2	TRBV24-1	13	TRBJ2-3	-	CATAGLAGDTQYF	TGTGCCACCGCAGGACTAGCGGGAGATACGCAGTATTTT
-	TRBV7-2	17	TRBJ1-4	-	CASSLSPSGTSGEKLFF	TGTGCCAGCAGCTTAAGCCCCTCAGGGACATCCGGGGAAAAACTGTTTTTT
-	TRBV7-6	15	TRBJ2-2	-	CASSLMQAPTGELFF	TGTGCCAGCAGCTTAATGCAGGCCCCCACCGGGGAGCTGTTTTTT
-	TRBV4-1	13	TRBJ2-5	-	CASSLPGGETQYF	TGCGCCAGCAGCCTTCCAGGTGGGGAGACCCAGTACTTC
-	TRBV5-1	13	TRBJ2-5	-	CASSLATRETQYF	TGCGCCAGCAGCTTGGCCACTAGAGAGACCCAGTACTTC
TRBD1	TRBV30	17	TRBJ1-3	-	CAWSAGGLRNSGNTIYF	TGTGCCTGGAGCGCAGGGGGCTTGAGGAACTCTGGAAACACCATATATTTT
-	TRBV5-5	18	TRBJ2-5	-	CASSLRTGLRRDEETQYF	TGTGCCAGCAGCTTGAGAACAGGGTTAAGGAGAGATGAAGAGACCCAGTACTTC
-	TRBV18	14	TRBJ2-7	-	CASSPTGYSYEQYF	TGTGCCAGCTCACCGACAGGCTACTCCTACGAGCAGTACTTC
-	TRBV2	13	TRBJ1-1	-	CASISAGGTEAFF	TGTGCCAGCATCTCCGCAGGAGGCACTGAAGCTTTCTTT
-	TRBV5-6	13	TRBJ1-1	once	CASAGAGYTEAFF	TGTGCCAGCGCGGGGGCAGGGTACACTGAAGCTTTCTTT
-	TRBV7-8	13	TRBJ2-1	once	CASSRTPGNEQFF	TGTGCCAGCAGCCGTACACCGGGAAATGAGCAGTTCTTC
TRBD1	TRBV10-3	14	TRBJ2-1	few	CAISGGTGFNEQFF	TGTGCCATCAGTGGTGGGACAGGATTTAATGAGCAGTTCTTC
-	TRBV21-1	15	TRBJ1-2	-	CASSPHPRGSYGYTF	TGTGCCAGCAGCCCTCACCCGCGGGGCAGCTATGGCTACACCTTC
-	TRBV7-9	16	TRBJ1-2	-	CASSLVPGETTYGYTF	TGTGCCAGCAGCTTAGTGCCCGGGGAGACTACCTATGGCTACACCTTC
TRBD1	TRBV5-1	14	TRBJ2-7	-	CASSIGTGHYEQYF	TGCGCCAGCAGCATCGGGACAGGGCACTACGAGCAGTACTTC
-	TRBV30	16	TRBJ1-5	-	CAWSVPGNPSNQPQHF	TGTGCCTGGAGTGTACCGGGGAACCCTAGCAATCAGCCCCAGCATTTT
TRBD1	TRBV9	16	TRBJ2-2	-	CASSAVGTGHTGELFF	TGTGCCAGCAGCGCCGTAGGGACAGGGCACACCGGGGAGCTGTTTTTT
-	TRBV2	16	TRBJ2-3	-	CASGARTASSTDTQYF	TGTGCCAGCGGCGCCCGGACTGCCTCTAGCACAGATACGCAGTATTTT
-	TRBV7-3	16	TRBJ2-1	-	CASSFSYGGSYNEQFF	TGTGCCAGCAGCTTCTCGTACGGAGGGTCCTACAATGAGCAGTTCTTC
-	TRBV7-6	17	TRBJ2-7	-	CASSQSGRSPSSYEQYF	TGTGCCAGCAGCCAATCGGGTCGTTCCCCGAGCTCCTACGAGCAGTACTTC
TRBD1	TRBV6-5	14	TRBJ2-5	-	CASSAGTGEETQYF	TGTGCCAGCAGCGCCGGGACAGGGGAAGAGACCCAGTACTTC
-	TRBV6-5	13	TRBJ1-1	-	CASSRDLNTEAFF	TGTGCCAGCAGTAGGGACTTGAACACTGAAGCTTTCTTT
TRBD1	TRBV12-3/TRBV12-4	13	TRBJ1-2	-	CASSWDRSYGYTF	TGTGCCAGCAGTTGGGACAGGAGCTATGGCTACACCTTC
TRBD1	TRBV5-4	17	TRBJ2-2	-	CASSWTGQGAQTGELFF	TGTGCCAGCAGCTGGACGGGACAGGGGGCGCAGACCGGGGAGCTGTTTTTT
-	TRBV28	16	TRBJ2-4	once	CASSLEQLRAKNIQYF	TGTGCCAGCAGTTTAGAACAGCTTAGGGCCAAAAACATTCAGTACTTC
TRBD1	TRBV3-1/TRBV3-2	14	TRBJ2-5	once	CASSPQTGEETQYF	TGTGCCAGCAGCCCCCAGACAGGGGAGGAGACCCAGTACTTC
-	TRBV3-1/TRBV3-2	15	TRBJ2-3	-	CASSPVLVGTDTQYF	TGTGCCAGCAGCCCCGTGCTAGTGGGCACAGATACGCAGTATTTT
TRBD2	TRBV7-3	12	TRBJ2-3	-	CASSPSGDAQYF	TGTGCCAGCAGCCCTAGCGGGGACGCGCAGTATTTT
TRBD1	TRBV28	13	TRBJ1-2	-	CASSLGTGRGYTF	TGTGCCAGCAGTTTGGGGACAGGGCGGGGCTACACCTTC
TRBD2	TRBV4-3	16	TRBJ2-1	-	CASSQTSGGIYNEQFF	TGCGCCAGCAGCCAAACGAGCGGGGGGATATACAATGAGCAGTTCTTC
-	TRBV5-6	13	TRBJ2-5	-	CASSARSQETQYF	TGTGCCAGCAGCGCGAGATCGCAAGAGACCCAGTACTTC
TRBD2	TRBV10-3	16	TRBJ2-1	-	CAISASSGGSYNEQFF	TGTGCCATCAGTGCGTCTAGCGGGGGTTCCTACAATGAGCAGTTCTTC
-	TRBV7-2	13	TRBJ2-3	-	CASSPTADISQYF	TGTGCCAGCAGCCCGACCGCGGACATCTCTCAATATTTT
-	TRBV6-5	15	TRBJ1-6	few	CASSSEGGNNSPLHF	TGTGCCAGCAGTTCCGAGGGGGGGAATAATTCACCCCTCCACTTT
TRBD2	TRBV4-1	16	TRBJ2-5	-	CASSPGERGVQETQYF	TGCGCCAGCAGCCCAGGCGAGCGGGGGGTCCAAGAGACCCAGTACTTC
-	TRBV5-4	14	TRBJ1-1	-	CASSLDRRNTEAFF	TGTGCCAGCAGCTTGGACAGGCGCAACACTGAAGCTTTCTTT